One sample yielded the 19 T cell receptor beta chains listed below, sequenced in a study of control samples from healthy donors and cancer patients. Profiling relied on immunoSEQ multiplex PCR, and the TCRdb table lists in-frame clones only, not all of them. The table lists approximately 150,000 clones, 70% to 90% of them singletons. Material for sequencing was blood. The receptor set was obtained from a man aged 18 to 35 in good health.

The chain joins TRBV28 to TRBJ1-2, with D possibly TRBD1 on 5 matching bases. Germline CDR1 is MDHEN and CDR2 is SYDVKM. V was pared by 5 bases and J by 6 bases, with 16 bases between. The CDR3 totals 14 residues. The CDR3 here is CASSAGGLTNGYTF. As DNA, the CDR3 is TGTGCCAGCAGTGCTGGGGGGTTAACGAATGGCTACACCTTC.

The chain carries TRBV28 and TRBJ1-5, with D possibly matching TRBD1 (6 bases). CDR1 and CDR2 (germline): MDHEN, SYDVKM. The CDR3 contains 18 residues. The V end was cut by 3 bases, the J end by 11 bases, with 29 bases between. The DNA of the CDR3 is TGTGCCAGCAGTTTTTGGTCTTTGGAGACAGGCCCCGGGAGGACCCAGCATTTT. Amino acid sequence: CASSFWSLETGPGRTQHF.

This chain links TRBV30 with TRBJ2-5, with D hard to call. The CDR3 runs 13 residues. Germline CDR1 reads GTSNPN; CDR2 reads SVGIG (reference sequence). Trimming took 1 base from V and 2 from J, leaving 8 bases between them. CDR3 amino acids: CAWSGGTQETQYF. The CDR3 nucleotides are TGTGCCTGGAGTGGGGGAACACAAGAGACCCAGTACTTC.

To note about this clone: Other nucleotide sequences in the sample specify the same CDR3. The V gene is TRBV7-2, the J gene TRBJ2-5; D is perhaps TRBD1 (6 bases). The CDR3 contains 13 residues. V was trimmed by 4 bases and J by 2 bases, leaving 8 bases between them. CDR1 is SGHTA and CDR2 is FQGNSA in the germline V gene. The CDR3 spells CASSSGQQETQYF. DNA for the CDR3: TGTGCCAGCAGCTCGGGACAACAAGAGACCCAGTACTTC.

This sequence joins TRBV9 and TRBJ2-1; 10 nucleotides line up with TRBD2. CDR1 SGDLS and CDR2 YYNGEE come from the germline V gene. V lost 1 base, J lost 13 bases, and 11 bases stayed unmatched. The CDR3 contains 15 residues. This CDR3 reads CASSVSLAGVTDQFF. CDR3 nucleotide sequence: TGTGCCAGCAGCGTAAGCCTAGCGGGGGTCACGGACCAGTTCTTC.

The chain combines TRBV5-5 with TRBJ1-4; the D gene is possibly TRBD1 (6 bases). The CDR3 length is 15 residues. Germline V CDR1 and CDR2: SGHKS, YYEKEE (reference sequence). Trimming removed 1 base from V and 8 bases from J, with 15 bases in between. CDR3 amino acids: CASSLLGTIGEKLFF. CDR3 nucleotide sequence: TGTGCCAGCAGCTTGTTAGGGACAATAGGGGAAAAACTGTTTTTT.

The sample holds a few counts of this clone. The chain recombines TRBV7-2 with TRBJ1-5; 8 bases map to TRBD1. Per the germline V gene, CDR1 is SGHTA and CDR2 is FQGNSA. Trimming cost V 5 bases and J 1 base; bases outside gene matches: 7. The CDR3 covers 16 residues. Here the CDR3 reads CASSPKTGASNQPQHF. The CDR3 nucleotides are TGTGCCAGCAGCCCTAAGACAGGGGCGAGCAATCAGCCCCAGCATTTT. Full variable domain (rest looked up from reference TRBV7-2 and TRBJ1-5): GAGVSQSPSNKVTEKGKDVELRCDPISGHTALYWYRQSLGQGLEFLIYFQGNSAPDKSGLPSDRFSAERTGGSVSTLTIQRTQQEDSAVYLCASSPKTGASNQPQHFGDGTRLSIL.

The chain employs TRBV21-1 and TRBJ2-7; the table's D call of TRBD2 was not tested on the DNA. TRBV21-1 is shown as a pseudogene. CDR3 length equals 11 residues. The CDR3 is CASSPPDEQYF. For the CDR3, the DNA is TGTGCCAGCAGTCCCCCGGACGAGCAGTACTTC.

The chain uses TRBV6-4 and TRBJ1-4; tentative D call: TRBD1 (5 bases). The germline V gene has CDR1 MRHNA and CDR2 SNTAGT. CDR3 size: 15 residues. Trimming took off 4 bases at V and 8 bases at J, with 17 bases between the two ends. The CDR3 is CASSVGSGRGEKLFF. The CDR3 nucleotides read TGTGCCAGCAGTGTGGGCTCTGGACGGGGCGAAAAACTGTTTTTT.

The CDR3 is CASSQGPDLSYEQYF. DNA of the CDR3: TGCGCCAGCAGCCAAGGTCCAGACCTCTCCTACGAGCAGTACTTC. The chain is built from TRBV4-3 and TRBJ2-7; no clear D gene. The CDR3 consists of 15 residues. Per the germline V gene, CDR1 is LGHNA and CDR2 is YSLEER. With 1 base removed from V and 0 bases from J, the gap between germline ends came to 10 bases.

The gene calls are TRBV7-8 and TRBJ2-1, with 7 bases aligning to TRBD2. V shed 1 base and J 8 bases; nucleotides not matched to a gene: 11. CDR3 size: 16 residues. Germline V gene lookup returns CDR1 SGHVS and CDR2 FQNEAQ. The chain's CDR3 is CASSLDLAANGDEQFF. CDR3 in DNA: TGTGCCAGCAGCTTAGATCTAGCGGCCAACGGGGATGAGCAGTTCTTC.

V usage is TRBV6-5 and J usage is TRBJ2-5, with D possibly TRBD1 on 5 matching bases. V was trimmed by 2 bases and J by 3 bases, leaving 13 bases between them. Germline V lookup: CDR1 MNHEY, CDR2 SVGAGI. The CDR3 loop spans 15 amino acids. The DNA of the CDR3 is TGTGCCAGCAGTTACGTTGGACACGGAAAAGAGACCCAGTACTTC. Translating it yields CASSYVGHGKETQYF.

The rearrangement joins TRBV7-2 to TRBJ1-6; TRBD1 matches 9 bases. J lost 12 bases, V lost 5 bases, and 8 bases had no gene match. This CDR3 region has 14 residues. Germline V gives CDR1 SGHTA, CDR2 FQGNSA. CDR3 DNA sequence: TGTGCCAGCAGCAATAACAGGGGGCGCGTACCCCTCCACTTT. Its translation is CASSNNRGRVPLHF.

The genes are TRBV9 and TRBJ2-3; D call uncertain. Trimming shortened V by 2 bases and J by 4 bases, and 8 bases separated the two germline ends. Germline assignment: CDR1 SGDLS and CDR2 YYNGEE. The CDR3 consists of 13 residues. The CDR3 protein is CASSVDISDTQYF. CDR3 bases: TGTGCCAGCAGCGTCGACATTTCAGATACGCAGTATTTT.

The chain has TRBV24-1 and TRBJ1-1; D gene uncertain. V lost 0 bases and J lost 4, with 11 bases in between. Germline CDR1 KGHDR, CDR2 SFDVKD. CDR3 length: 15 amino acids. For the CDR3, the DNA is TGTGCCACCAGTGATTTGCGGCAGTTAGTCACTGAAGCTTTCTTT. Translation gives CATSDLRQLVTEAFF.

This clone showed up just once. V usage is TRBV6-4 and J usage is TRBJ1-1; a possible D gene is TRBD1 (5 bases). Germline CDR1 is MRHNA and CDR2 is SNTAGT. This CDR3 has 13 residues. Trimming stripped 2 bases from V and 5 bases from J, with 9 bases between. In DNA, the CDR3 is TGTGCCAGCAGTGACGGGGGGGGAACTGAAGCTTTCTTT. It translates to CASSDGGGTEAFF.

The CDR3 is CSVVGGALGNEQFF. CDR3 sequence (DNA): TGCAGCGTTGTGGGGGGGGCCCTCGGGAATGAGCAGTTCTTC. V is TRBV29-1 and J is TRBJ2-1; possible D gene TRBD2, 7 bases. The CDR3 contains 14 residues. Trimming removed 4 bases from V and 7 bases from J, with 17 bases in between. Germline loops: CDR1 SQVTM, CDR2 ANQGSEA.

This rearrangement joins TRBV7-2 to TRBJ2-5, with 8 positions matching TRBD1. The junction had 3 bases not matched to a gene; V was cut back by 8 bases and J by 1 base. Germline V gene data show CDR1 as SGHTA and CDR2 as FQGNSA. The CDR3 covers 13 residues. This CDR3 is CASGTGPQETQYF. As DNA, the CDR3 is TGTGCCAGCGGGACAGGACCCCAAGAGACCCAGTACTTC.

This rearrangement joins TRBV7-9 to TRBJ2-1, with TRBD2 identical over 8 bases. There are 12 residues in the CDR3. Germline-derived CDR1 and CDR2 are SEHNR and FQNEAQ (reference sequence). The V segment lost 5 bases and the J segment 10 bases; nucleotides outside the gene matches: 4. CDR3 amino acids: CASSTIAGEQFF. The CDR3 DNA is TGTGCCAGCAGCACAATAGCGGGGGAGCAGTTCTTC. Based on the CDR3 plus reference TRBV7-9 and TRBJ2-1, the full variable domain is DTGVSQNPRHKITKRGQNVTFRCDPISEHNRLYWYRQTLGQGPEFLTYFQNEAQLEKSRLLSDRFSAERPKGSFSTLEIQRTEQGDSAMYLCASSTIAGEQFFGPGTRLTVL.